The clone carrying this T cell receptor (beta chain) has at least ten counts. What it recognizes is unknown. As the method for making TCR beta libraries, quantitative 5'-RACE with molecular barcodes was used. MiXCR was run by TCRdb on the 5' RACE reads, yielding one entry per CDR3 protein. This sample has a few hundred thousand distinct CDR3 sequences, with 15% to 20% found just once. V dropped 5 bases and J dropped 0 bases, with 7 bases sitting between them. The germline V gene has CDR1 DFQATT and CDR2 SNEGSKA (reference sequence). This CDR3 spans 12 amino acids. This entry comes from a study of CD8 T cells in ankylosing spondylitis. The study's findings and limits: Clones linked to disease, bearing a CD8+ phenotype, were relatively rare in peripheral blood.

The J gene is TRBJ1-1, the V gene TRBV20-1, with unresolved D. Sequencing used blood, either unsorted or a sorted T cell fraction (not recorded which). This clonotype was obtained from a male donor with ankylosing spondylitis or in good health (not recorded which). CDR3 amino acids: CSAGRLNTEAFF. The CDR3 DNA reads TGCAGTGCTGGACGGTTGAACACTGAAGCTTTCTTT.